The 21 T cell receptor beta chains presented below share a single source sample, sequenced in a study of cytotoxic CD8 clonotypes in ibrutinib-treated CLL. Generated by immunoSEQ multiplex PCR, the TCRdb table keeps only in-frame clones and is missing some. The sample includes fewer than 200,000 clones, roughly four fifths of them seen just once. The starting material was PBMCs, obtained after 24 months of ibrutinib treatment. These receptors were collected from a human donor with chronic lymphocytic leukemia.

This clone has only one observation. CDR3: CASSINTQYF. CDR3 DNA sequence: TGTGCCAGCTCCATAAATACGCAGTATTTT. J is TRBJ2-3 and V is TRBV7-2; D gene uncertain. The CDR3 is 10 amino acids. V was pared by 8 bases and J by 7 bases, with 7 bases between. In germline, CDR1 is SGHTA, CDR2 FQGNSA.

The chain is built from TRBV25-1 and TRBJ1-6, with D possibly TRBD1 on 5 matching bases. The length of the CDR3 is 14 residues. From germline, CDR1 is MGHDK and CDR2 SYGVNS. Trimming removed 3 bases at V and 9 bases at J, with 12 bases between. CDR3 in amino acids: CASSDLDIVSPLHF. In nucleotides, the CDR3 is TGTGCCAGCAGTGACCTGGACATTGTTTCACCCCTCCACTTT.

V and J are TRBV6-6 and TRBJ1-4; D is perhaps TRBD1 (5 bases). With 4 bases removed from V and 0 bases from J, the gap between germline ends came to 6 bases. CDR3 size: 14 residues. Germline CDR1 is MNHNY and CDR2 is SVGAGI (reference sequence). The DNA of the CDR3 is TGTGCCAGCAGTTTACAGGCAACTAATGAAAAACTGTTTTTT. Its protein product is CASSLQATNEKLFF.

The chain has TRBV29-1 and TRBJ1-5; D is ambiguous. CDR3 size: 12 residues. The germline V gene encodes CDR1 SQVTM and CDR2 ANQGSEA. V shed 0 bases and J shed 7 bases, with 7 bases lying between them. In DNA, the CDR3 is TGCAGCGTTGAAGATAGCGGACAGCCCCAGCATTTT. It is translated as CSVEDSGQPQHF.

DNA of the CDR3: TGCAGCGTTTTACTAGCGGGGCGCCCTCAAGAGACCCAGTACTTC. As protein: CSVLLAGRPQETQYF. This sequence joins TRBV29-1 and TRBJ2-5; 10 bases match TRBD2. Losses at the gene ends were 5 bases for V and 2 bases for J; bases not matched to a gene: 8. The germline gives CDR1 SQVTM, CDR2 ANQGSEA. This CDR3 is 15 amino acids long.

V and J are TRBV7-6 and TRBJ2-7, with TRBD2 matching 9 bases. This CDR3 contains 13 residues. Per the germline V gene, CDR1 is SGHVS and CDR2 is FNYEAQ. Unmatched junction bases numbered 2, after V lost 5 bases and J lost 3 bases. The CDR3 protein is CASSPSGIYEQYF. DNA for the CDR3: TGTGCCAGCAGCCCTAGCGGGATCTACGAGCAGTACTTC.

This rearrangement joins TRBV7-6 to TRBJ2-1, with 10 bases aligning to TRBD2. Germline loops: CDR1 SGHVS, CDR2 FNYEAQ. The CDR3 runs to 16 residues. V dropped 5 bases and J dropped 4; count of bases not matched to a gene: 8. This CDR3 is CASSRKAGGGYNEQFF. The CDR3 region has the DNA TGTGCCAGCAGCCGTAAAGCGGGAGGGGGTTACAATGAGCAGTTCTTC. Looking up the rest from reference TRBV7-6 and TRBJ2-1 gives the full variable domain: GAGVSQSPRYKVTKRGQDVALRCDPISGHVSLYWYRQALGQGPEFLTYFNYEAQQDKSGLPNDRFSAERPEGSISTLTIQRTEQRDSAMYRCASSRKAGGGYNEQFFGPGTRLTVL.

This chain joins TRBV30 and TRBJ2-1; D is undetermined. This CDR3 contains 14 residues. Per the germline V gene, CDR1 is GTSNPN and CDR2 is SVGIG (reference sequence). V lost 0 bases to trimming and J lost 4 bases, with 10 bases between them. CDR3 amino acids: CAWSVGSGYNEQFF. Here the CDR3 DNA reads TGTGCCTGGAGTGTAGGTTCCGGATACAATGAGCAGTTCTTC.

The gene calls are TRBV18 and TRBJ2-7, with TRBD2 matching 13 bases. The CDR3 has 16 residues. CDR1 and CDR2 from the germline V gene are KGHSH and LQKENI. With 3 bases clipped from V and 0 bases from J, the junction kept 2 bases outside the gene matches. This CDR3 is CASSPTSGRSSYEQYF. The CDR3 nucleotides read TGTGCCAGCTCACCGACTAGCGGGAGGAGCTCCTACGAGCAGTACTTC.

The gene calls are TRBV7-3 and TRBJ2-7; TRBD1 aligns across 11 bases. V trimming: 1 base; J trimming: 6 bases; junction bases outside the gene matches: 5. Germline CDR1 and CDR2: SGHTA and FQGTGA. This CDR3 is built from 15 residues. CDR3: CASSLNPGTGGEQYF. CDR3 nucleotide sequence: TGTGCCAGCAGCTTAAACCCCGGGACAGGGGGCGAGCAGTACTTC.

The chain employs TRBV9 and TRBJ2-3; D gene unclear. Trimming took off 4 bases at V and 0 bases at J, with 3 bases between the two ends. Germline lookup yields CDR1 SGDLS and CDR2 YYNGEE. The length of the CDR3 is 12 residues. CDR3 region: CASSPSTDTQYF. The CDR3 nucleotides read TGTGCCAGCAGCCCCAGCACAGATACGCAGTATTTT. The variable domain in full, with the rest retrieved from reference TRBV9 and TRBJ2-3, is DSGVTQTPKHLITATGQRVTLRCSPRSGDLSVYWYQQSLDQGLQFLIQYYNGEERAKGNILERFSAQQFPDLHSELNLSSLELGDSALYFCASSPSTDTQYFGPGTRLTVL.

The chain has TRBV29-1 and TRBJ2-7; D is ambiguous. This CDR3 is built from 14 residues. Germline CDR1 and CDR2: SQVTM and ANQGSEA. V was trimmed by 7 bases and J by 5 bases, leaving 21 bases between them. The CDR3 here is CSAWMDLMKDEQYF. CDR3 in DNA: TGCAGCGCCTGGATGGACCTAATGAAGGACGAGCAGTACTTC.

The V call is TRBV7-9, the J call TRBJ1-6; the D is unclear. V dropped 5 bases and J dropped 9 bases, with 17 bases sitting between them. CDR3 size: 15 residues. Germline V gene sequence: CDR1 SEHNR, CDR2 FQNEAQ (reference sequence). CDR3 nucleotide sequence: TGTGCCAGCAGCCCTCGACCGAGCATCAGTTCACCCCTCCACTTT. It translates to CASSPRPSISSPLHF.

The chain uses TRBV4-3 and TRBJ2-7, with a possible D match to TRBD1 (5 bases). Trimming took off 1 base at V and 5 bases at J, with 12 bases between the two ends. CDR3 length equals 14 residues. Germline lookup yields CDR1 LGHNA and CDR2 YSLEER. The CDR3 sequence: CASSQGGSGHEQYF. CDR3 DNA sequence: TGCGCCAGCAGCCAAGGGGGCTCGGGCCACGAGCAGTACTTC.

V gene TRBV19 combines with J gene TRBJ2-1, with D possibly matching TRBD2 (6 bases). Trimming cost V 4 bases and J 3 bases, with 10 bases left between them. The CDR3 is made up of 14 amino acids. Germline CDR1 is LNHDA and CDR2 is SQIVND (reference sequence). CDR3 nucleotides: TGTGCCAGTAGTAGAGCGGGCGGCTACAATGAGCAGTTCTTC. Translation gives CASSRAGGYNEQFF.

The genes are TRBV10-3 and TRBJ1-4; perhaps TRBD1 as D (5 bases). With 0 bases removed from V and 0 bases from J, the gap between germline ends came to 17 bases. Germline CDR1 and CDR2: ENHRY and SYGVKD. This CDR3 contains 19 residues. The chain's CDR3 is CAISESIFGTATTNEKLFF. Here the CDR3 DNA reads TGTGCCATCAGTGAGTCGATTTTTGGGACGGCCACAACTAATGAAAAACTGTTTTTT.

The V call is TRBV7-3, the J call TRBJ2-3, with TRBD2 matching over 9 bases. V gave up 1 base and J gave up 3 bases; unmatched junction bases: 2. The germline V gene has CDR1 SGHTA and CDR2 FQGTGA. The CDR3 is made up of 15 amino acids. The CDR3 loop is CASSLSSGGTDTQYF. In DNA form, the CDR3 reads TGTGCCAGCAGCTTAAGTAGCGGGGGAACAGATACGCAGTATTTT.

CDR3 in DNA: TGTGCCAGCAGTTACACTATTCATGAAAAACTGTTTTTT. This sequence encodes CASSYTIHEKLFF. The gene calls are TRBV6-5 and TRBJ1-4; no firm D call. This CDR3 spans 13 amino acids. Trimming cost V 2 bases and J 6 bases, with 7 bases left between them. Germline V gives CDR1 MNHEY, CDR2 SVGAGI.

This chain uses TRBV6-1 with TRBJ1-4, with D hard to call. The CDR3 runs to 15 residues. The germline V gene has CDR1 MNHNS and CDR2 SASEGT. Deletions cut 7 bases from V and 7 bases from J, with 19 bases between. CDR3 nucleotide sequence: TGTGCCAGCACCGTTGGGAGTAATGTCGGTGAAAAACTGTTTTTT. This translates into CASTVGSNVGEKLFF.

V is TRBV12-5 and J is TRBJ1-1, with TRBD1 as a possible D gene (6 bases). Looked up from germline, CDR1 is LGHNT and CDR2 is FRNRAP. This CDR3 is 13 amino acids long. Trimming shortened V by 5 bases and J by 6 bases, and 13 bases separated the two germline ends. The CDR3 is CASGTQRGPEAFF. The CDR3 DNA follows: TGTGCTAGTGGTACCCAGCGGGGGCCTGAAGCTTTCTTT.

The V and J genes are TRBV19 and TRBJ1-1; 10 bases are shared with TRBD1. This CDR3 region has 14 residues. Trimming removed 6 bases from V and 5 bases from J; junction bases left unmatched: 6. The germline CDR1 and CDR2 sequences are LNHDA and SQIVND (reference sequence). Here the CDR3 reads CASRETGGRTEAFF. CDR3 in DNA: TGTGCCAGTAGGGAGACAGGGGGCCGGACTGAAGCTTTCTTT.